Listed below are T cell receptor beta chains from one sample, sequenced in a study of beta chain features in type 1 diabetes. The table came from immunoSEQ multiplex PCR; TCRdb's copy has only in-frame clones and leaves some out. The profile shows under 300,000 clones, 8% of them singletons. Sequenced input: central memory CD4+ T cells from blood. All receptors come from a woman aged 18-30 years in good health. CDR3s include the opening cysteine and the closing phenylalanine or tryptophan. Fields, in order: V gene, J gene, CDR3 protein.

TRBV25-1,TRBJ2-1,CASSESGPEQFF
TRBV6-4,TRBJ2-3,CASSGVAGAAQYF
TRBV7-8,TRBJ2-5,CASSLAAGAEETQYF
TRBV28,TRBJ1-2,CASTTPGSSYGYTF
TRBV29-1,TRBJ1-1,CSAVMGATEAFF
TRBV20-1,TRBJ1-2,CSVVANYGYTF
TRBV7-9,TRBJ2-5,CASRRIGGSGETQYF
TRBV6-5,TRBJ2-5,CASSRDRGEPQYF
TRBV9,TRBJ2-1,CATGGGYNEQFF
TRBV5-6,TRBJ2-1,CASAGSLGWDEQFF
TRBV7-2,TRBJ1-1,CASNRDYTEAFF
TRBV10-3,TRBJ2-1,CAISGSPGSSYNEQFF
TRBV5-1,TRBJ2-3,CASSLTDTQYF
TRBV5-6,TRBJ2-3,CASSLQGSTDTQYF
TRBV4-2,TRBJ2-5,CASSQDKRETQYF
TRBV12-5,TRBJ2-2,CASGLVPGLAGGRAGELFF
TRBV7-2,TRBJ1-6,CASSGTGTLNSPLHF
TRBV6-5,TRBJ2-1,CATRGLAGGHEQFF
TRBV6-6,TRBJ1-2,CASSSADNYGYTF
TRBV27,TRBJ2-7,CASRDRSSRQYF
TRBV6-5,TRBJ1-2,CASSYSGQGDGYTF
TRBV5-4,TRBJ1-1,CASSRNRDRNTEAFF
TRBV9,TRBJ1-2,CASSHGTISGNYGYTF
TRBV5-8,TRBJ2-5,CASSPRQGLEETQYF
TRBV2,TRBJ2-2,CASRASGSNTGELFF
TRBV18,TRBJ2-3,CASSPQADTQYF
TRBV23-1,TRBJ1-1,CASSSGTGAVNTEAFF
TRBV25-1,TRBJ2-5,CASSVWGGQETQYF
TRBV6-5,TRBJ1-2,CASRSNPTYGYTF
TRBV5-1,TRBJ2-6,CASSYQGSGANVLTF
TRBV16,TRBJ1-5,CASSQSSGRDQPQHF
TRBV15,TRBJ1-1,CATSRDRGYTEAFF
TRBV9,TRBJ1-2,CASSVATATLYGYTF
TRBV11-2,TRBJ2-5,CASSLGSGYQYF
TRBV5-1,TRBJ1-2,CASRAGTGNNYGYTF
TRBV19,TRBJ2-4,CASSTRQGPKNIQYF
TRBV7-2,TRBJ2-7,CASSLNSLGQSYEQYF
TRBV6-6,TRBJ1-3,CASRKQEVPGNTIYF
TRBV18,TRBJ2-3,CASSPAGATRADTQYF
TRBV12-5,TRBJ2-5,CASGLMQETQYF
TRBV7-2,TRBJ2-3,CASSRSGSRADTQYF
TRBV18,TRBJ2-5,CASSPFAGNYQETQYF
TRBV29-1,TRBJ1-1,CSVRGAGGTEAFF
TRBV2,TRBJ2-3,CASSERVAYF
TRBV2,TRBJ1-5,CASTEGGQPNQPQHF
TRBV5-1,TRBJ1-1,CASSPMILQDAEAFF
TRBV7-3,TRBJ1-2,CASSLTSRDLYGYTF
TRBV15,TRBJ2-3,CATSREFSTDTQYF
TRBV29-1,TRBJ2-3,CSVPSRQGGDTQYF
TRBV4-3,TRBJ1-2,CASSPSWTGEDGYTF
TRBV7-9,TRBJ1-4,CASSSRGFPNEKLFF
TRBV9,TRBJ1-1,CASSVDPGGTEAFF
TRBV4-2,TRBJ2-5,CASSQVAKDGGAVETQYF
TRBV6-5,TRBJ2-7,CASSYRGTSGSHEQYF
TRBV4-3,TRBJ2-1,CASSLTRGHLNEQFF
TRBV5-1,TRBJ2-1,CASSLEGSWNEQFF
TRBV15,TRBJ2-3,CATSRDRGSDTQYF
TRBV7-9,TRBJ1-4,CASSWGTAENEKLFF
TRBV7-9,TRBJ2-2,CASRLRDRATGELFF